This is a list of T cell receptor beta chains from one sample in a study of blood T cell repertoires in COVID-19. Only in-frame clones appear in the TCRdb table, and some are missing; sequencing was by immunoSEQ multiplex PCR. Of 270,000 or so clones listed, 70% to 90% were seen once; the top ten hold under 8%. Sequenced material: PBMCs or T cells enriched from blood (not recorded which). Every receptor here comes from a woman in her forties or fifties who had been exposed to COVID-19. Each CDR3 is given with its conserved first and last residue. Fields, in order: D gene, J gene, CDR3 length, clone size, V gene, CDR3 protein, CDR3 DNA. A D gene is named only where the DNA matches it firmly. Part of the rows lack a size; the others show once, few, many or a class for expanded clones.

>-|TRBJ1-4|14|-|TRBV5-6
CASSLDSDPDGLFF
TGTGCCAGCAGCTTGGACAGTGACCCTGACGGACTGTTTTTT
>-|TRBJ1-6|14|-|TRBV6-5
CASAKGFRDSPLHF
TGTGCCAGCGCGAAGGGATTCAGGGATTCACCCCTCCACTTT
>-|TRBJ1-3|15|-|TRBV7-2
CASSLDAYPGNTIYF
TGTGCCAGCAGCTTAGATGCCTATCCAGGGAACACCATATATTTT
>-|TRBJ2-5|14|-|TRBV4-1
CASSQERERETQYF
TGCGCCAGCAGCCAAGAGAGGGAGCGGGAGACCCAGTACTTC
>TRBD1|TRBJ2-3|17|-|TRBV7-9
CASSLGDRGLGTDTQYF
TGTGCCAGCAGCTTAGGGGACAGGGGGCTTGGAACAGATACGCAGTATTTT
>-|TRBJ2-5|16|-|TRBV11-1
CASSHARVTGQETQYF
TGTGCCAGCAGTCACGCACGAGTAACAGGTCAAGAGACCCAGTACTTC
>-|TRBJ2-6|16|-|TRBV18
CASSSPRISGANVLTF
TGTGCCAGCTCATCCCCGAGGATCTCTGGGGCCAACGTCCTGACTTTC
>-|TRBJ2-3|12|-|TRBV7-2
CASSLEQNTQYF
TGTGCCAGCAGCTTAGAACAGAATACGCAGTATTTT
>-|TRBJ2-3|14|many|TRBV18
CASSPTGEADTQYF
TGTGCCAGCTCACCAACAGGGGAGGCAGATACGCAGTATTTT
>-|TRBJ1-1|13|-|TRBV5-1
CASSLAGDTEAFF
TGCGCCAGCAGCTTGGCGGGAGACACTGAAGCTTTCTTT
>TRBD2|TRBJ2-1|14|-|TRBV10-3
CAISLGTSGNEQFF
TGTGCCATCAGTTTAGGGACTAGCGGTAATGAGCAGTTCTTC
>-|TRBJ2-3|13|-|TRBV29-1
CSVVGAGTDTQYF
TGCAGCGTAGTGGGGGCAGGGACAGATACGCAGTATTTT
>TRBD2|TRBJ2-1|14|-|TRBV28
CASRSGGAGHEQFF
TGTGCCAGCAGATCCGGGGGGGCCGGGCATGAGCAGTTCTTC
>-|TRBJ2-6|16|-|TRBV19
CASSSRHQSGANVLTF
TGTGCCAGTAGTTCAAGACACCAGTCTGGGGCCAACGTCCTGACTTTC
>-|TRBJ1-1|14|-|TRBV27
CASSYRFGGAEAFF
TGTGCCAGCAGTTACCGGTTCGGGGGTGCTGAAGCTTTCTTT
>-|TRBJ1-5|16|few|TRBV21-1
CASSKALRDSNQPQHF
TGTGCCAGCAGCAAAGCGCTGCGGGACAGCAATCAGCCCCAGCATTTT
>TRBD2|TRBJ2-3|19|-|TRBV7-9
CASSPTWTSGDTSTDTQYF
TGTGCCAGCAGCCCGACATGGACTAGCGGGGACACTAGCACAGATACGCAGTATTTT
>TRBD1|TRBJ1-2|13|-|TRBV5-1
CASSVGTVYGYTF
TGCGCCAGCAGCGTTGGGACAGTCTATGGCTACACCTTC
>TRBD1|TRBJ1-2|14|-|TRBV5-4
CASSFEGAWYGYTF
TGTGCCAGCAGCTTTGAGGGGGCATGGTATGGCTACACCTTC
>TRBD1|TRBJ1-4|15|-|TRBV3-1/TRBV3-2
CASSPPGAGGEKLFF
TGTGCCAGCAGCCCCCCCGGGGCAGGGGGAGAAAAACTGTTTTTT
>TRBD2|TRBJ2-7|15|-|TRBV29-1
CSVSSGGAYRYEQYF
TGCAGCGTTTCTAGCGGGGGGGCCTATCGCTACGAGCAGTACTTC
>TRBD1|TRBJ2-1|15|-|TRBV9
CASSVDGQGMNEQFF
TGTGCCAGCAGCGTAGACGGACAGGGGATGAATGAGCAGTTCTTC
>TRBD1|TRBJ1-1|14|-|TRBV5-6
CASGLGQGDTEAFF
TGTGCCAGCGGATTGGGACAGGGAGACACTGAAGCTTTCTTT
>-|TRBJ1-1|15|-|TRBV6-5
CASSYSRATNTEAFF
TGTGCCAGCAGTTACTCGAGGGCAACGAACACTGAAGCTTTCTTT
>TRBD1|TRBJ1-6|15|once|TRBV18
CASSPTDRGSSPLHF
TGTGCCAGCTCACCGACGGACAGGGGAAGTTCACCCCTCCACTTT
>-|TRBJ1-4|15|-|TRBV2
CASSEGGRVNEKLFF
TGTGCCAGCAGTGAAGGCGGCAGGGTTAATGAAAAACTGTTTTTT
>-|TRBJ2-7|17|-|TRBV7-9
CASSLGVGGLSSYEQYF
TGTGCCAGCAGCTTAGGTGTTGGGGGGTTAAGCTCCTACGAGCAGTACTTC